These 25 T cell receptor beta chains were all obtained from the same sample, sequenced in a study of cytomegalovirus exposure and HLA in healthy donors. 60 Vbeta and 13 Jbeta primers were used in PCR. Clones were sequenced by immunoSEQ multiplex PCR, and TCRdb holds only the in-frame ones, with some missing. The sample yields about 130,000 clones, around 72% seen once. The material sequenced was PBMCs. All receptors come from a middle-aged man in good health and CMV-seropositive.

This clone was picked up one time. The gene calls are TRBV28 and TRBJ1-5, with 9 bases matching TRBD1. The CDR3 sequence is 15 residues long. The germline V gene encodes CDR1 MDHEN and CDR2 SYDVKM. V lost 4 bases and J lost 2; bases outside the gene matches: 3. This chain's CDR3 is CASSSQGAGNQPQHF. The CDR3 DNA reads TGTGCCAGCAGTTCACAGGGGGCTGGCAATCAGCCCCAGCATTTT.

A few counts support this clone. The chain couples TRBV25-1 to TRBJ1-4; D is undetermined. V was shortened by 4 bases and J by 6 bases, with 9 bases between the two germline ends. Germline assignment: CDR1 MGHDK and CDR2 SYGVNS. The CDR3 spans 13 residues. CDR3: CASSGGAHEKLFF. The CDR3 bases are TGTGCCAGCAGTGGAGGCGCGCATGAAAAACTGTTTTTT.

The CDR3 nucleotides are TGTGCCAGCAGGGGGGCGTCAGGGACCTACGAGCAGTACTTC. Amino acids: CASRGASGTYEQYF. V is TRBV28 and J is TRBJ2-7; tentatively, D is TRBD1 (6 bases). The CDR3 contains 14 residues. V lost 6 bases and J 2 bases, leaving 14 bases between the germline ends. Germline V lookup: CDR1 MDHEN, CDR2 SYDVKM. The whole variable domain, remainder taken from reference TRBV28 and TRBJ2-7, is DVKVTQSSRYLVKRTGEKVFLECVQDMDHENMFWYRQDPGLGLRLIYFSYDVKMKEKGDIPEGYSVSREKKERFSLILESASTNQTSMYLCASRGASGTYEQYFGPGTRLTVT.

This chain links TRBV11-2 with TRBJ2-1, with TRBD2 as a possible D gene (5 bases). Looked up from germline, CDR1 is SGHAT and CDR2 is FQNNGV. There are 15 residues in the CDR3. V gave up 5 bases and J gave up 9 bases, with 20 bases separating them. The CDR3 reads CASSRRTDFIGEQFF. In nucleotides, the CDR3 is TGTGCCAGCAGCCGCAGGACTGATTTTATCGGTGAGCAGTTCTTC.

The V and J genes are TRBV6-5 and TRBJ1-1; no clear D. The CDR3 consists of 13 residues. The V end was cut by 4 bases, the J end by 1 base, with 7 bases between. The germline V gene encodes CDR1 MNHEY and CDR2 SVGAGI. The CDR3 coding sequence is TGTGCCAGCAGTTGGAGAACGAACACTGAAGCTTTCTTT. This sequence encodes CASSWRTNTEAFF.

The rearrangement links TRBV9 to TRBJ2-1; 11 positions match TRBD2. The CDR3 is made up of 16 amino acids. V shed 0 bases and J 7 bases; nucleotides not matched to a gene: 6. The germline V gene encodes CDR1 SGDLS and CDR2 YYNGEE. CDR3 residues: CASSVVTSGSGNEQFF. CDR3 bases: TGTGCCAGCAGCGTAGTCACTAGCGGGAGTGGGAATGAGCAGTTCTTC.

This chain uses TRBV18 with TRBJ1-2; 7 nucleotides match TRBD1. The CDR3 is made up of 15 amino acids. CDR1 is KGHSH and CDR2 is LQKENI in the germline V gene. V shed 2 bases, J shed 5 bases, and the junction held 8 bases outside the gene matches. The CDR3 loop is CASSPSQTGNYGYTF. In DNA, the CDR3 is TGTGCCAGCTCACCAAGCCAGACAGGGAATTATGGCTACACCTTC.

The J gene is TRBJ1-6, the V gene TRBV4-1; possibly TRBD1 for D (6 bases). V dropped 0 bases and J dropped 1 base, with 10 bases sitting between them. The CDR3 runs to 17 residues. Germline values: CDR1 MGHRA, CDR2 YSYEKL. The CDR3: CASSQDGRGSYNSPLHF. DNA for the CDR3: TGCGCCAGCAGCCAAGACGGCAGGGGTTCCTATAATTCACCCCTCCACTTT.

The J gene is TRBJ2-1, the V gene TRBV5-1; TRBD2 matches 7 bases. In germline, CDR1 is SGHRS, CDR2 YFSETQ. This CDR3 spans 15 amino acids. With V trimmed by 6 bases and J by 0 bases, 6 bases remained unmatched. The CDR3 coding sequence is TGCGCCAGCATGACGGGAGGCCGCTCCTACAATGAGCAGTTCTTC. Its protein product is CASMTGGRSYNEQFF.

The CDR3 DNA sequence: TGTGCCAGCAGCCCGTCAGGGTTTAGGTACGAGCAGTACTTC. Protein sequence: CASSPSGFRYEQYF. The V call is TRBV14, the J call TRBJ2-7, with D maybe TRBD1 (5 bases). V lost 4 bases and J 4 bases, leaving 14 bases between the germline ends. The V gene's germline CDR1 is SGHDN and CDR2 FVKESK. The length of the CDR3 is 14 residues.

This clone has more than one count but fewer than ten. J is TRBJ2-3 and V is TRBV5-1; TRBD2 aligns across 8 bases. CDR1 is SGHRS and CDR2 is YFSETQ in the germline V gene. This CDR3 has 16 residues. V lost 0 bases, J lost 4 bases, and 7 bases stayed unmatched. The CDR3 bases are TGCGCCAGCAGCTTGGGAGGGCAACTAGCGGCAGATACGCAGTATTTT. It translates to CASSLGGQLAADTQYF. Full variable domain (missing parts from reference TRBV5-1 and TRBJ2-3): KAGVTQTPRYLIKTRGQQVTLSCSPISGHRSVSWYQQTPGQGLQFLFEYFSETQRNKGNFPGRFSGRQFSNSRSEMNVSTLELGDSALYLCASSLGGQLAADTQYFGPGTRLTVL.

This rearrangement joins TRBV27 to TRBJ1-4; 8 nucleotides match TRBD1. Germline CDR1 reads MNHEY; CDR2 reads SMNVEV (reference sequence). J was trimmed by 3 bases and V by 6 bases; bases with no gene match: 3. The CDR3 runs 14 residues. This chain's CDR3 is CASSSQGANEKLFF. Written as DNA, the CDR3 is TGTGCCAGCAGCTCACAGGGGGCTAATGAAAAACTGTTTTTT. The whole variable domain, filled in from reference TRBV27 and TRBJ1-4, reads EAQVTQNPRYLITVTGKKLTVTCSQNMNHEYMSWYRQDPGLGLRQIYYSMNVEVTDKGDVPEGYKVSRKEKRNFPLILESPSPNQTSLYFCASSSQGANEKLFFGSGTQLSVL.

The CDR3 DNA sequence: TGTGCCAGCAGCTTAGATTACAGGGTCGAGCAGTACTTC. Translated, it gives CASSLDYRVEQYF. The gene calls are TRBV7-2 and TRBJ2-7; maybe TRBD1 (6 bases). V lost 1 base and J 6 bases, leaving 10 bases between the germline ends. Germline values: CDR1 SGHTA, CDR2 FQGNSA. This CDR3 spans 13 amino acids.

This chain connects TRBV6-5 to TRBJ1-2; TRBD1 is a possible D gene (6 bases). The CDR3 totals 12 residues. V lost 6 bases, J lost 4 bases, and 9 bases lay in between. The germline gives CDR1 MNHEY, CDR2 SVGAGI. The CDR3: CASRDSTYGYTF. CDR3 coding DNA: TGTGCCAGCAGGGACAGCACCTATGGCTACACCTTC.

The chain uses TRBV5-6 and TRBJ2-7, with D possibly matching TRBD2 (6 bases). V was pared by 5 bases and J by 6 bases, with 15 bases between. The CDR3 sequence is 13 residues long. Germline assignment: CDR1 SGHDT and CDR2 YYEEEE. The CDR3 spells CASSPWAGSEQYF. The CDR3 region has the DNA TGTGCCAGCAGTCCCTGGGCGGGATCCGAGCAGTACTTC.

The chain carries TRBV9 and TRBJ2-1; maybe TRBD2 (7 bases). The germline CDR1 and CDR2 sequences are SGDLS and YYNGEE. CDR3 length: 17 residues. Trimming took 3 bases from V and 2 from J, leaving 18 bases between them. This CDR3 reads CASSEGGVLAPYNEQFF. The CDR3 bases are TGTGCCAGCAGCGAGGGGGGGGTACTAGCGCCCTACAATGAGCAGTTCTTC.

The chain employs TRBV5-1 and TRBJ2-7; perhaps TRBD1 as D (6 bases). Looked up from germline, CDR1 is SGHRS and CDR2 is YFSETQ. The CDR3 consists of 13 residues. The ends were cut back, 3 bases at V and 3 bases at J, with 10 bases in the middle. The CDR3 sequence is CASSWGQNYEQYF. Here the CDR3 DNA reads TGCGCCAGCAGCTGGGGGCAGAACTACGAGCAGTACTTC.

The genes are TRBV4-3 and TRBJ2-7, with 11 bases identical to TRBD2. CDR1 is LGHNA, CDR2 YSLEER, per germline. The CDR3 length is 16 residues. Germline trimming cut 0 bases from V and 3 bases from J; bases unmatched to any gene: 4. The CDR3, as DNA: TGCGCCAGCAGCCAAGATCTCCTAGCGGGAGGCTACGAGCAGTACTTC. Protein: CASSQDLLAGGYEQYF.

The genes are TRBV7-2 and TRBJ1-3; no definite D call. V was shortened by 5 bases and J by 0 bases, with 11 bases between the two germline ends. The CDR3 loop spans 15 amino acids. CDR1 is SGHTA and CDR2 is FQGNSA in the germline V gene. In DNA form, the CDR3 reads TGTGCCAGCAGCCCATCGCGTGGCTCTGGAAACACCATATATTTT. Amino acids: CASSPSRGSGNTIYF.

The chain couples TRBV7-3 to TRBJ2-1; D is unclear. Germline V gene data show CDR1 as SGHTA and CDR2 as FQGTGA. The CDR3 contains 15 residues. The germline V and J ends were trimmed by 1 base and 6 bases, with 13 bases remaining between them. This CDR3 is CASSLNENSLNEQFF. CDR3 sequence (DNA): TGTGCCAGCAGCTTAAATGAAAACTCCCTCAATGAGCAGTTCTTC.

V and J are TRBV6-5 and TRBJ2-1; 14 nucleotides agree with TRBD2. CDR3 length: 16 amino acids. Per the germline V gene, CDR1 is MNHEY and CDR2 is SVGAGI. Trimming removed 3 bases from V and 8 bases from J; junction bases left unmatched: 6. Written as DNA, the CDR3 is TGTGCCAGCAGTTATACCGGGACTAGCGGGAGTCATGAGCAGTTCTTC. It yields the protein CASSYTGTSGSHEQFF.

This clone turned up a few times. The chain links TRBV5-1 to TRBJ2-5; TRBD1 aligns across 7 bases. CDR1 is SGHRS, CDR2 YFSETQ, per germline. Losses at the gene ends were 3 bases for V and 3 bases for J; bases not matched to a gene: 8. This CDR3 comprises 15 residues. The CDR3: CASSSWAGTEETQYF. In nucleotides, the CDR3 is TGCGCCAGCAGCTCCTGGGCCGGGACAGAAGAGACCCAGTACTTC.

The chain joins TRBV18 to TRBJ1-6; perhaps TRBD1 as D (6 bases). The germline gives CDR1 KGHSH, CDR2 LQKENI. The CDR3 is 14 amino acids. V lost 4 bases and J lost 7, with 11 bases in between. The DNA of the CDR3 is TGTGCCAGCTCACACAGGGAATTAAATTCACCCCTCCACTTT. Translated, it gives CASSHRELNSPLHF. The full variable domain, completed using reference TRBV18 and TRBJ1-6, is NAGVMQNPRHLVRRRGQEARLRCSPMKGHSHVYWYRQLPEEGLKFMVYLQKENIIDESGMPKERFSAEFPKEGPSILRIQQVVRGDSAAYFCASSHRELNSPLHFGNGTRLTVT.

This rearrangement joins TRBV7-6 to TRBJ2-5; possible D gene TRBD2, 7 bases. The V and J ends lost 4 bases and 2 bases respectively, with 14 bases between them. CDR1 is SGHVS, CDR2 FNYEAQ, per germline. CDR3 length: 15 residues. CDR3: CASSWGGAGQETQYF. In DNA, the CDR3 is TGTGCCAGCAGCTGGGGGGGGGCCGGGCAAGAGACCCAGTACTTC.

V usage is TRBV5-6 and J usage is TRBJ1-2, with 7 positions matching TRBD1. The J segment lost 2 bases and the V segment lost 4 bases, leaving 2 bases of the junction unmatched. The CDR3 runs 13 residues. From germline, CDR1 is SGHDT and CDR2 YYEEEE. The CDR3 protein is CASSEQGNYGYTF. CDR3 sequence (DNA): TGTGCCAGCAGCGAACAGGGGAACTATGGCTACACCTTC.